This TCR beta chain was retrieved from a study of cytomegalovirus exposure and HLA in healthy donors. The CDR3 has 15 residues. The V gene's germline CDR1 is SGHRS and CDR2 YFSETQ. Trimming took 0 bases from V and 6 from J, leaving 12 bases between them. Whole-study findings and limits: As immune exposure information, only CMV serostatus was available. What a later analysis reportedly showed was that an Asian-associated ancestry cluster had fewer N-insertions than the approximately 720-donor mean. With further analysis later on, most CMV-associated TCR beta chains appeared HLA-restricted.

With respect to this clone: Its target is unknown.

PCR employed 60 Vbeta and 13 Jbeta primers. The protocol was immunoSEQ multiplex PCR, while the TCRdb copy is restricted to in-frame clones and leaves out a portion. The sample contains fewer than 120,000 clones, around 87% of which appear only once. The chain has TRBV5-1 and TRBJ2-2; D gene unclear. This clonotype was obtained from a man in his forties in good health and CMV-seronegative. Sequencing was performed on PBMCs. As DNA, the CDR3 is TGCGCCAGCAGCTTGGCCAGCGCCCGGGCCGGGGAGCTGTTTTTT. It yields the protein CASSLASARAGELFF.